The 7 T cell receptor beta chains presented below share a single source sample, sequenced in a study of radiotherapy plus CTLA-4 blockade in lung cancer. TCRdb's copy holds only in-frame clones and misses some; the assay was immunoSEQ multiplex PCR. The sample consists of around 29,000 clones, 75% to 85% of them appearing once. Sequences were derived from peripheral blood, sampled from a patient treated with radiotherapy plus ipilimumab. The receptors originated from a human donor with non-small cell lung cancer that progressed on radiotherapy plus ipilimumab.

V is TRBV6-6 and J is TRBJ1-1, with TRBD1 matching 8 bases. This CDR3 is built from 13 residues. J lost 5 bases, V lost 6 bases, and 5 bases had no gene match. CDR1 is MNHNY, CDR2 SVGAGI, per germline (reference sequence). This CDR3 reads CASRARGRTEAFF. CDR3 in DNA: TGTGCCAGCAGGGCCAGGGGGCGAACTGAAGCTTTCTTT.

V and J are TRBV6-1 and TRBJ2-7; 7 positions match TRBD2. J gave up 2 bases and V 4 bases, and 8 bases lay outside the gene matches. Looked up from germline, CDR1 is MNHNS and CDR2 is SASEGT. The CDR3 consists of 15 residues. This CDR3 reads CASSGGGGMTYEQYF. In DNA, the CDR3 is TGTGCCAGCAGTGGAGGCGGGGGTATGACCTACGAGCAGTACTTC.

This rearrangement joins TRBV2 to TRBJ1-1; D possibly corresponds to TRBD1 (5 bases). The CDR3 has 13 residues. CDR1 is SNHLY and CDR2 is FYNNEI in the germline V gene. V was pared by 6 bases and J by 1 base, with 9 bases between. In DNA form, the CDR3 reads TGTGCCAGCAGACCCACAGGGAACACTGAAGCTTTCTTT. This encodes CASRPTGNTEAFF.

This rearrangement joins TRBV28 to TRBJ1-5, with TRBD1 as a possible D gene (5 bases). Trimming stripped 6 bases from V and 5 bases from J, with 14 bases between. This CDR3 spans 14 amino acids. Per the germline V gene, CDR1 is MDHEN and CDR2 is SYDVKM. The CDR3: CASRVGTGDQPQHF. As DNA, the CDR3 is TGTGCCAGCAGGGTAGGGACGGGAGATCAGCCCCAGCATTTT.

J is TRBJ1-4 and V is TRBV6-1; D possibly corresponds to TRBD1 (6 bases). The V and J ends lost 5 bases and 2 bases respectively, with 9 bases between them. The CDR3 spans 14 residues. Germline V gene lookup returns CDR1 MNHNS and CDR2 SASEGT. The DNA for the CDR3 is TGTGCCAGCAGTACAGGGTCCACTAATGAAAAACTGTTTTTT. Protein: CASSTGSTNEKLFF.

The V and J genes are TRBV28 and TRBJ1-1; unclear D gene. CDR1 and CDR2 (germline): MDHEN, SYDVKM. Trimming cost V 3 bases and J 9 bases, with 11 bases left between them. The CDR3 is 12 residues long. The CDR3 coding sequence is TGTGCCAGCAGTTTGAGCGGTCGAAAAGCTTTCTTT. Protein: CASSLSGRKAFF.

This chain joins TRBV18 and TRBJ2-7, with 7 bases fitting TRBD1. This CDR3 spans 15 amino acids. The V gene's germline CDR1 is KGHSH and CDR2 LQKENI. V shed 0 bases and J 6 bases; nucleotides not matched to a gene: 8. The CDR3 nucleotides are TGTGCCAGCTCACCACCGGGCAGGGGGATCGGCGAGCAGTACTTC. This gives the protein CASSPPGRGIGEQYF.